This T cell receptor beta chain emerged from a study of T-cell reconstitution after alpha-beta-depleted transplantation in children. The CDR3 consists of 14 residues. The germline V and J ends were trimmed by 3 bases and 5 bases, with 11 bases remaining between them. CDR1 and CDR2 (germline): DFQATT, SNEGSKA (reference sequence). This clonotype was counted ten times or more. The authors prepared the TCRbeta library with unique molecular identifiers. Using its own MiXCR run on the PCR reads, TCRdb lists one record per CDR3 protein. The data show 90,000 to 130,000 distinct CDR3 sequences, with 10% to 13% seen just once and 8% held by the top ten.

The chain combines TRBV20-1 with TRBJ1-6; D gene unclear. The source material was PBMCs from the stem cell graft donor, sampled from the stem cell graft. This sequence was found in a human donor who donated a stem cell graft to a child with acute lymphoblastic leukemia. Here the CDR3 reads CSASPQSNNSPLHF. Written as DNA, the CDR3 is TGCAGTGCTAGCCCGCAGTCTAATAATTCACCCCTCCACTTT.